This TCR beta chain was recovered during a study of response to subunit inactivated influenza vaccine. V lost 3 bases and J 2 bases, leaving 15 bases between the germline ends. Germline V gene lookup returns CDR1 KGHDR and CDR2 SFDVKD. The CDR3 covers 16 residues. Comments on this clonotype: Its specificity is not known.

Using its own MiXCR run on the RT-PCR reads, TCRdb lists one record per CDR3 protein. The table lists around 500,000 distinct CDR3 sequences, 9.5% to 12% of them singletons, with around 12% in the top ten. General study results and limits: There was a suggestion from the authors that each seasonal influenza vaccination recruits few new T cells.

The sample consisted of PBMCs from blood, taken roughly 47 days after vaccination. This receptor was taken from a man between 45 and 60 years old who received an inactivated influenza vaccine. This sequence joins TRBV24-1 and TRBJ2-5; D perhaps matches TRBD1 (6 bases). Written as DNA, the CDR3 is TGTGCCACCAGTGATGGGGCGGACAGCATTCAAGAGACCCAGTACTTC. This gives the protein CATSDGADSIQETQYF.